This passage covers 5 T cell receptor beta chains from one sample sequenced in a study of cytomegalovirus exposure and HLA in healthy donors (dated by TCRdb to about 2017). Library preparation was by the immunoSEQ multiplex PCR assay. A mixture of 60 forward primers for TCR Vbeta segments and 13 reverse primers for TCR Jbeta segments was used in the multiplex PCR. In its TCRdb copy, this immuneACCESS table keeps in-frame sequences only and misses some clones. Where compared with another copy, unresolved V genes explain less than half of these, and the others have no known cause. Here the sample has around 98,000 clones; about 81% occur a single time. The ten biggest clones cover approximately 1.4% of the sample. The sample comprised PBMCs. These receptors originate from a man in his forties or fifties in good health and CMV-seronegative.

The V call is TRBV7-9, the J call TRBJ2-3, with D possibly being TRBD2 (5 bases). V gave up 5 bases and J gave up 0 bases, with 21 bases separating them. The CDR3 totals 18 residues. CDR1 and CDR2 from the germline V gene are SEHNR and FQNEAQ (reference sequence). The CDR3 is CASSARQKLGESTDTQYF. The DNA of the CDR3 is TGTGCCAGCAGCGCGCGCCAGAAACTTGGGGAGAGCACAGATACGCAGTATTTT.

The chain is built from TRBV6-5 and TRBJ2-3; tentative D call: TRBD2 (6 bases). V lost 8 bases, J lost 6 bases, and 15 bases lay in between. The germline V gene encodes CDR1 MNHEY and CDR2 SVGAGI. The CDR3 extends over 13 amino acids. CDR3 in DNA: TGTGCCAGCTTGAGGGGCGCGGGGGATACGCAGTATTTT. This encodes CASLRGAGDTQYF.

The rearrangement links TRBV15 to TRBJ1-2, with D hard to call. Germline V gene data show CDR1 as LNHNV and CDR2 as YYDKDF (reference sequence). CDR3 length equals 14 residues. Trimming removed 5 bases from V and 3 bases from J, with 13 bases in between. The CDR3 region is CATSGSRRDYGYTF. In nucleotides, the CDR3 is TGTGCCACCAGCGGCAGCAGGCGCGACTATGGCTACACCTTC.

The V call is TRBV11-1, the J call TRBJ2-7; TRBD1 matches 7 bases. The V gene end was trimmed by 5 bases and the J gene end by 4 bases; junction bases not matched to a gene: 17. Germline assignment: CDR1 SGHAT and CDR2 FQDESV (reference sequence). The CDR3 has 17 amino acids. CDR3 sequence (DNA): TGTGCCAGCAGCCTCACGACAGGGTGGGGAGATATTTACGAGCAGTACTTC. It encodes CASSLTTGWGDIYEQYF.

This clone was seen once. CDR3 loop: CASSGTYSNQPQHF. Written as DNA, the CDR3 is TGTGCCAGCAGTGGGACTTATAGCAATCAGCCCCAGCATTTT. The rearrangement links TRBV6-1 to TRBJ1-5; D unresolved. CDR3 length: 14 amino acids. The V and J ends lost 4 bases and 0 bases respectively, with 7 bases between them. Per the germline V gene, CDR1 is MNHNS and CDR2 is SASEGT.